This T cell receptor (beta chain) comes out of a study of cytomegalovirus exposure and HLA in healthy donors (dated by TCRdb to the late 2010s). About the study as a whole: In an earlier analysis of roughly 590 of the donors, 276 Gb of sequence data and 90 million to 120 million unique TCR beta sequences from 180 million or so T cells were reported. An early release covering about 600 HLA-typed donors comprised approximately 300 gigabases of sequencing data and around 80 million unique TCR sequences. Among the 398 genotyped donors, 75% to 90% belonged to the genetic ancestry cluster associated with self-reported Caucasian donors. The study was designed to test whether signatures of past pathogen exposure could be identified by cataloging public T cell receptors. The study used immunosequencing to profile the T cell repertoires of 670 or so subjects and linked those repertoires to cytomegalovirus serostatus. Along with the approximately 700-subject first cohort, a separate validation cohort of over a hundred different subjects was used. High-throughput TCR immunosequencing, statistical association of individual TCRs with disease status, and machine learning were combined to predict cytomegalovirus infection status. In a later analysis, previously published TCR beta repertoires from 550 to 750 donors were re-analyzed and high-resolution HLA genotyping was added so that TCR occurrence patterns could be studied. The later analysis used no new phenotypic data to find candidate immune exposures, relying instead on TCR beta sequences and their occurrence across donors. An earlier analysis of about 620 of the donors applied high-throughput TCR beta sequencing to assess whether each TCR beta V gene segment acted as functional or pseudogenic. Donor age, sex, ethnicity and CMV serostatus were compiled alongside the repertoire data. A later genetic analysis took genome-wide SNP genotypes for about three fifths of the 666 donors and used that subset as a discovery cohort. Every repertoire in the discovery cohort had been generated on one and the same sequencing platform. Class I and class II HLA loci were covered by the typing at four-digit resolution. Typing coverage varied by locus: roughly 620-630 donors for A, B, C, DRB1 and DQB1; some 520 for DQA1; nearly 610 for DPA1; roughly 450 for DPB1. Several DR-DQ haplotypes were handled as single units for association and clustering because linkage in the cohort was strong. Among about 400 genotyped donors of the cohort, an average of about 220,000 unique TCR beta nucleotide sequences was sequenced per donor, of which roughly 17% were non-productive.

Germline trimming amounts to 2 bases on V and 3 bases on J, with 11 as the count of junction bases outside the gene matches. Sequences KGHSH (CDR1) and LQKENI (CDR2) are obtained from the germline V gene. From the cysteine through the phenylalanine, the CDR3 covers 17 amino acids. Only the CDR3 portion is preserved as DNA: 51 bases, with reading frame beginning at the first base. Library creation used the immunoSEQ multiplex PCR assay. The multiplex PCR relied on a mix of 60 forward primers for TCR Vbeta segments and 13 reverse primers for TCR Jbeta segments. Amplification of the CDR3 region of rearranged TCR beta genes was performed with a multiplex PCR assay on genomic DNA. The Illumina HiSeq System was used to sequence the amplified TCR beta libraries as 87-base-pair reads. For the original study's pipeline: Across the roughly 600 repertoires, a later analysis counted tens of millions of unique TCR beta chains, around 10 million of which were shared by at least two donors. Raw reads were error-corrected and collapsed into unique sequences with a nearest-neighbor algorithm that merged closely related sequences to remove PCR and sequencing errors. To assign V, D and J gene segments, CDR3 sequences were aligned to IMGT reference sequences. For a sequence to be retained, a match of at least six nucleotides was required to both a V gene segment and a J gene segment. A rearrangement counted as productive if the CDR3 had no stop codons and remained in frame with V and J, and every other rearrangement counted as non-productive. CDR3 was defined according to IMGT convention as the region running from the second conserved V-encoded cysteine to the conserved J-encoded phenylalanine. The earlier analysis of approximately 500 of the donors excluded sequences that lacked an unambiguous match to a single V gene segment. An earlier analysis of 550 to 650 of the donors classified V segments as functional when productive rearrangements were above 56.7% and as segregating when the standard deviation between donors was above 5%. A statistical classification framework was built to diagnose cytomegalovirus status from the catalog of TCR beta chain sequences. V and J gene assignment, in a later analysis, came from comparing TCR nucleotide sequences with IMGT/GENE-DB human TR gene sequences. In a later analysis, CDR3 sequences and most-parsimonious VDJ recombination scenarios were assigned using the TCRdist pipeline. In a later analysis, every TCR beta chain was defined by the combination of its CDR3 amino acid sequence and its V-gene family, and reads without a unique V-gene family were dropped. To address suspected cross-contamination and a sequencing artifact, a later analysis removed roughly 580 highly shared, low-generation-probability nucleotide sequences. A later analysis calculated a clonal expansion index for each public chain from normalized within-repertoire ranks of inferred template counts. In a later analysis, generation probabilities were computed using a VDJ recombination model fitted to out-of-frame rearrangements, and the results were checked against IGoR. A later analysis scored TCR-TCR, TCR-HLA and TCR-CMV co-occurrence with hypergeometric tests, applying a repertoire-size bias correction to TCR pairs. False discovery rates were estimated in a later analysis by permuting HLA or CMV assignments 20 times. In a later analysis, co-occurring TCRs were grouped using DBSCAN, with TCRdist sequence similarity added in when clustering inside HLA-allele-positive subsets. Repertoires with fewer than 30,000 or more than 120,000 public chains, plus five repertoires with anomalous nucleotide sharing, were excluded from co-occurrence clustering. Drawn from immuneACCESS, this table holds only the in-frame rearrangements with V and J called that TCRdb kept. Clones are partly lost; checked studies trace under half to an unresolved V gene and leave the rest unexplained. That table gives V, J and clone size, and the DNA gave D and trimming. The sample profile shows 150,000 to 200,000 clones; roughly four fifths of them were found once. About 2.2% of the sample rests with the top ten.

The cohort was made up of under 800 healthy bone marrow donors. At the time of sampling, every cohort member was nominally healthy, though immune exposures that went unrecorded were likely present. The donor tested CMV seronegative and was one of the 352 seronegative cohort members. Each donor provided a peripheral blood sample, and peripheral blood mononuclear cells were used for TCR beta sequencing. The Qiagen DNeasy Blood Extraction Kit was used to extract genomic DNA from the blood cell samples. As to this clone: Its antigen remains undetermined. No much larger clonotype is one base removed from it; base qualities were not supplied.

Broad study findings and their caveats: According to the authors, the approach could potentially be generalized to other disease states and immunological phenotypes. The classifier was reported to diagnose cytomegalovirus status with high specificity and sensitivity in both the original and validation cohorts. In a later analysis, TCR association rates were found to vary across HLA loci, with the most associated TCRs seen for DRB1 alleles and the fewest for HLA-C alleles. A further reported finding was that TCR beta sequences accurately predicted the HLA-A and HLA-B alleles for most subjects in the first cohort. A later genetic analysis associated a missense DCLRE1C variant with V-gene and J-gene trimming of TCR beta chains, and an independent cohort replicated the association. This cohort had only TCR beta chains sequenced, and the lack of alpha or paired-chain data limited which features could be detected. When HLA alleles, especially DR and DQ, strongly co-occurred, attributing TCR associations to individual alleles was difficult. Most TCR sequences were seen in very few donors, while some public TCRs were found in many individuals. According to a later analysis, parvovirus B19, influenza, CMV and Epstein-Barr virus appeared linked to several top co-occurrence clusters. Correlated functional status among segregating V segments might reflect linkage disequilibrium, but an unknown experimental factor could not be ruled out. The sequencing pipeline was judged likely to have produced a cluster of highly shared sequence variants as a technical artifact. Because counts were too low, roughly 16 rarely observed V segments, including chromosome 9 orphons, were left out of the earlier analysis of a few hundred of the donors. In a later analysis, 15,000 to 20,000 TCR beta sequences were associated with specific HLA alleles at a false discovery rate of 0.05. In the study, some 160 TCR beta chains were listed as associated with cytomegalovirus. Because HLA typing was missing for some donors at each locus, association tests included only the typed subset. According to a later analysis, most CMV-associated TCR beta chains appeared to be HLA-restricted, and the HLA associations seemed to be driven largely by CMV exposure. In an earlier analysis of 587 of the donors, most TCR beta V segments were observed in productive rearrangements about 90% or about 30% of the time, broadly matching IMGT annotations. CMV serostatus was the only immune exposure information available for the cohort. A few of the identified cytomegalovirus-associated TCR beta chains were confirmed in vitro to be specific for cytomegalovirus antigens. In a later genetic analysis, fewer N-insertions in productive TCRs were reported among donors in an Asian-associated ancestry cluster than the 666-donor mean. Compared with equally common non-associated chains, HLA-associated TCR beta chains in a later analysis were more clonally expanded and had lower generation probabilities. Because the 87-base-pair reads could not distinguish some IMGT-functional V segments, including TRBV6-2 and TRBV6-3, those segments were excluded. Roughly uniform sequencing depth across donors was assumed in presence/absence analyses, although this assumption may not hold.

The sequenced material came from PBMCs. This sequence originates from a woman under 40 in good health and CMV-seronegative. The rearrangement joined TRBV18 to TRBJ2-7, with TRBD2 matching 9 junction bases. The nucleotide sequence is TGTGCCAGCTCACCATTCGGGGGAGCGGGGGGACACTACGAGCAGTACTTC. The resulting protein is CASSPFGGAGGHYEQYF. Beyond the CDR3, the reference TRBV18 and TRBJ2-7 genes provide the residues; the full variable domain reads: NAGVMQNPRHLVRRRGQEARLRCSPMKGHSHVYWYRQLPEEGLKFMVYLQKENIIDESGMPKERFSAEFPKEGPSILRIQQVVRGDSAAYFCASSPFGGAGGHYEQYFGPGTRLTVT.